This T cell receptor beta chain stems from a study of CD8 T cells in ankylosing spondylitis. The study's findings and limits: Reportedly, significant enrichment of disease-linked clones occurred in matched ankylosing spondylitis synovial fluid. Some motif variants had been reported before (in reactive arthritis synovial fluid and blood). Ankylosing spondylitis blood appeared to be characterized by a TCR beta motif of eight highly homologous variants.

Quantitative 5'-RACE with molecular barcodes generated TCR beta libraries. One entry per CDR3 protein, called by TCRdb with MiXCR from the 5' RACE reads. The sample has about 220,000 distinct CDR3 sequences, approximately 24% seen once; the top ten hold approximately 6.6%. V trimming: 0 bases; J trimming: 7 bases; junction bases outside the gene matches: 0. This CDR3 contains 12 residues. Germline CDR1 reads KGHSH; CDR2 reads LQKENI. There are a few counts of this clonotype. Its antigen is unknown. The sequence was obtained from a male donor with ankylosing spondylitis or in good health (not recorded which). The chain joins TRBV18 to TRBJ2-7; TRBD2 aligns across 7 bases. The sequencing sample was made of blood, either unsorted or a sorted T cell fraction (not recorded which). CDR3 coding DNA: TGTGCCAGCTCACCACCAGCGGGAGAGCAGTACTTC. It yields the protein CASSPPAGEQYF.